The 18 T cell receptor beta chains reported below all come from one sample, sequenced in a study of prognosis after radiotherapy for stage I lung cancer. Amplification of the TCR beta CDR3 (from genomic DNA) was done by two-round multiplex PCR. Round one of PCR was performed, and it used primers specific to each TRBV and TRBJ gene. Via MiXCR, TCRdb re-called the multiplex PCR reads, giving one row per CDR3 protein. The profile shows more than 15,000 distinct CDR3 sequences, about a sixth of them singletons. The specimen comprised PBMCs, sampled before or after stereotactic body radiation therapy (not recorded which). The receptor source for this set is a donor over 45 with non-small cell lung cancer.

This clonotype has ten or more counts. The chain uses TRBV5-4 and TRBJ2-7; TRBD1 agrees at 9 bases. The CDR3 sequence is 15 residues long. CDR1 and CDR2 from the germline V gene are SGHNT and YYREEE (reference sequence). The junction had 7 bases not matched to a gene; V was cut back by 4 bases and J by 2 bases. The CDR3 sequence: CASSLKDRGAYEQYF. Written as DNA, the CDR3 is TGTGCCAGCAGCCTAAAGGACAGGGGCGCCTACGAGCAGTACTTC. Using reference TRBV5-4 and TRBJ2-7 for the parts outside the CDR3, the full variable domain is ETGVTQSPTHLIKTRGQQVTLRCSSQSGHNTVSWYQQALGQGPQFIFQYYREEENGRGNFPPRFSGLQFPNYSSELNVNALELDDSALYLCASSLKDRGAYEQYFGPGTRLTVT.

At least ten counts were recorded for this clonotype. The gene calls are TRBV11-3 and TRBJ1-5; 9 nucleotides agree with TRBD1. CDR3 length: 14 residues. V shed 4 bases and J 5 bases; nucleotides not matched to a gene: 3. Germline V lookup: CDR1 SGHNT, CDR2 YENEEA. The CDR3 region is CASSSGTGHQPQHF. The CDR3 DNA reads as TGTGCCAGCAGCTCAGGGACAGGGCATCAGCCCCAGCATTTT.

This clonotype was seen repeatedly, ten times or more. The CDR3 sequence is CAGTGIAYEQYF. The CDR3, as DNA: TGTGCCGGTACAGGAATTGCGTACGAGCAGTACTTC. The chain uses TRBV30 and TRBJ2-7; possible D gene TRBD1, 5 bases. Germline values: CDR1 GTSNPN, CDR2 SVGIG (reference sequence). The CDR3 loop spans 12 amino acids. Trimming cost V 8 bases and J 4 bases, with 15 bases left between them.

This clonotype was counted many times. This chain uses TRBV19 with TRBJ1-1; 9 bases match TRBD1. Germline loops: CDR1 LNHDA, CDR2 SQIVND (reference sequence). This CDR3 comprises 17 residues. Germline trimming cut 2 bases from V and 1 base from J; bases unmatched to any gene: 8. Here the CDR3 DNA reads TGTGCCAGTAGTATACGACAGGGGGGCCGCAAGAACACTGAAGCTTTCTTT. Residues: CASSIRQGGRKNTEAFF. Combining the CDR3 with reference TRBV19 and TRBJ1-1 gives the whole variable domain DGGITQSPKYLFRKEGQNVTLSCEQNLNHDAMYWYRQDPGQGLRLIYYSQIVNDFQKGDIAEGYSVSREKKESFPLTVTSAQKNPTAFYLCASSIRQGGRKNTEAFFGQGTRLTVV.

In this sample, this clonotype is medium-sized (0.01 to 0.1%). The chain couples TRBV4-1 to TRBJ2-3; 9 nucleotides align to TRBD1. The CDR3 is 17 residues long. The junction had 13 bases not matched to a gene; V was cut back by 5 bases and J by 4 bases. Germline lookup yields CDR1 MGHRA and CDR2 YSYEKL. The CDR3 loop is CASSGVPGQGWPDTQYF. As DNA, the CDR3 is TGCGCCAGCAGCGGTGTCCCGGGACAGGGTTGGCCAGATACGCAGTATTTT.

By share, this clonotype counts as medium-sized (0.01 to 0.1%). The V call is TRBV9, the J call TRBJ2-3, with D possibly being TRBD1 (6 bases). Trimming removed 0 bases at V and 0 bases at J, with 11 bases between. The CDR3 is 16 residues long. Germline loops: CDR1 SGDLS, CDR2 YYNGEE. CDR3 bases: TGTGCCAGCAGCGTAGTTCCAGGGGTTAGCACAGATACGCAGTATTTT. This encodes CASSVVPGVSTDTQYF.

In this sample, this clonotype turned up many times. The chain is built from TRBV6-1 and TRBJ1-1; D remains ambiguous. Germline-derived CDR1 and CDR2 are MNHNS and SASEGT. With 2 bases removed from V and 1 base from J, the gap between germline ends came to 8 bases. This CDR3 has 14 residues. The CDR3 loop is CASSEWARNTEAFF. CDR3 bases: TGTGCCAGCAGTGAATGGGCCAGGAACACTGAAGCTTTCTTT.

This clonotype has a handful of counts. The V call is TRBV6-1, the J call TRBJ1-2, with 11 bases matching TRBD1. V lost 11 bases and J lost 4; bases outside the gene matches: 12. This CDR3 contains 15 residues. CDR1 is MNHNS, CDR2 SASEGT, per germline. The CDR3 region is CAGGSGTGGTYGYTF. The CDR3 DNA sequence: TGTGCCGGGGGGTCGGGGACAGGGGGGACCTATGGCTACACCTTC.

In its sample, this clonotype was seen many times. The chain employs TRBV28 and TRBJ1-5, with 8 bases matching TRBD1. This CDR3 region has 13 residues. Looked up from germline, CDR1 is MDHEN and CDR2 is SYDVKM. Trimming removed 5 bases from V and 4 bases from J; junction bases left unmatched: 1. CDR3 bases: TGTGCCAGCAGTCGACAGGGGAATCAGCCCCAGCATTTT. The encoded protein is CASSRQGNQPQHF.

The V and J genes are TRBV6-2 or TRBV6-3 and TRBJ2-1; no firm D call. The germline V gene has CDR1 MNHEY and CDR2 SVGEGT. The CDR3 runs to 15 residues. The CDR3 protein is CTGSHLSASYNEQFF. The CDR3 bases are TGTACCGGCAGTCACTTATCCGCCTCCTACAATGAGCAGTTCTTC.

This clonotype was seen at least ten times. Only one base separates this from a far larger clonotype, so it likely reflects a read error. V and J are TRBV27 and TRBJ2-1, with D unclear. This CDR3 contains 12 residues. V was cut by 5 bases and J by 5 bases, with 7 bases left in between. Germline assignment: CDR1 MNHEY and CDR2 SMNVEV (reference sequence). This chain's CDR3 is CASSVGDNEQFF. The CDR3 DNA reads TGTGCCAGCAGTGTTGGGGACAATGAGCAGTTCTTC.

Many counts were recorded for this clonotype. The chain recombines TRBV9 with TRBJ1-6; no definite D call. Trimming removed 2 bases at V and 0 bases at J, with 6 bases between. CDR1 is SGDLS, CDR2 YYNGEE, per germline. CDR3 length equals 15 residues. CDR3 DNA sequence: TGTGCCAGCAGCGTTAGTGGCTCCTATAATTCACCCCTCCACTTT. Protein sequence: CASSVSGSYNSPLHF.

The table lists this clonotype with many counts. This chain connects TRBV4-3 to TRBJ2-3; 7 nucleotides align to TRBD2. This CDR3 is built from 15 residues. Trimming cost V 7 bases and J 3 bases; bases outside gene matches: 10. The germline V gene encodes CDR1 LGHNA and CDR2 YSLEER. The CDR3 here is CASMREWGGTDTQYF. In DNA, the CDR3 is TGCGCCAGCATGCGGGAGTGGGGTGGAACAGATACGCAGTATTTT.

This clonotype was recorded at least ten times. The rearrangement joins TRBV12-3 or TRBV12-4 to TRBJ2-1; tentatively, D is TRBD1 or TRBD2 (6 bases each). V was trimmed by 7 bases and J by 8 bases, leaving 21 bases between them. The CDR3 is 15 amino acids. The CDR3 here is CASTTHGRGVDEQFF. As DNA, the CDR3 is TGTGCCAGCACCACTCACGGTAGGGGGGTCGATGAGCAGTTCTTC.

In its sample, this clonotype was seen many times. The chain uses TRBV7-2 and TRBJ2-1; D is uncertain. V was shortened by 5 bases and J by 2 bases, with 4 bases between the two germline ends. The CDR3 has 12 amino acids. CDR1 SGHTA and CDR2 FQGNSA come from the germline V gene. CDR3 residues: CASSHPYNEQFF. The CDR3 region has the DNA TGTGCCAGCAGCCACCCCTACAATGAGCAGTTCTTC.

This clonotype was seen at least ten times. The gene calls are TRBV6-1 and TRBJ2-3, with TRBD1 matching 7 bases. CDR3 length: 14 residues. The J segment lost 8 bases and the V segment lost 6 bases, leaving 11 bases of the junction unmatched. Germline CDR1 MNHNS, CDR2 SASEGT. The CDR3 protein is CASSPRQGTRTQYF. Here the CDR3 DNA reads TGTGCCAGCAGCCCTCGACAGGGCACCCGTACGCAGTATTTT.

By share of the sample, this clonotype is medium-sized (0.01 to 0.1%). The chain's CDR3 is CASSRDSSNSPLHF. In nucleotides, the CDR3 is TGCGCCAGCAGTCGGGACAGTTCCAATTCACCCCTCCACTTT. The chain recombines TRBV5-1 with TRBJ1-6, with 7 bases that match TRBD1. Trimming took 5 bases from V and 7 from J; bases not matched to a gene: 6. The V gene's germline CDR1 is SGHRS and CDR2 YFSETQ. The CDR3 runs to 14 residues.

With respect to this clonotype: A far larger clone lies a single base away; this is likely a read error. The V gene is TRBV7-9, the J gene TRBJ1-3; no clear D. This CDR3 spans 15 amino acids. Germline V CDR1 and CDR2: SEHNR, FQNEAQ (reference sequence). The CDR3 region is CASGLEPSSGNTIYF. The CDR3 bases are TGTGCCAGCGGCTTAGAGCCAAGCTCTGGAAACACCATATATTTT.